This T cell receptor beta chain comes out of a study of shared T cell receptors in the human thymus (dated by TCRdb to the early 2020s). Study-wide context: The study examined how the human thymus generates shared, self-reactive T-cell receptor alpha chains.

Libraries came from the immunoSEQ multiplex PCR assay. The source is immuneACCESS, and TCRdb retained only in-frame sequences with V and J called. Part of the clones is not carried over; for the studies checked, unresolved V genes explain less than half of this, and the remainder is unexplained. For this sample the table gives over 450,000 clones, of which about 84% were detected only once. The ten biggest clones cover 0.013% of the sample. Trimming takes 0 bases off V and 2 bases off J; junction bases not matched to a gene: 13. Sequences SGHDN (CDR1) and FVKESK (CDR2) are obtained from the germline V gene. The CDR3 starts with the cysteine, ends with the phenylalanine, and has 18 residues. Only CDR3 DNA is held: 54 bases, read in frame from base 1. As to this clone: Its antigen remains unidentified. No base quality information exists; no much larger clone differs at one position.

The sample was also linked to a second study, of human thymus T cells. The second study reports: In Finland, the donors were immunologically healthy infants who were having open corrective cardiac surgery for congenital heart defects. Thymus tissue was collected as surgical resects that were removed during corrective cardiac surgery. Biased V and J gene segment usage appeared to be present in both thymic and peripheral blood repertoires. The related research reported highly overlapping thymic TCR repertoires among unrelated individuals. TCR alpha and beta repertoires from about 8 infant thymus samples and four related peripheral blood samples were characterized in the study. The infant donors were about 7 to 250 days old, and the cohort included several males and two females. Thymocytes were released mechanically from tissue and stored at -70 °C as pellets of about 9-32 million cells. A QIAsymphony instrument was used to extract genomic DNA from the frozen cell pellets. Using the immunoSEQ multiplex PCR assay, the TCRB and TCRAD loci were amplified from a standardized quantity of quality-controlled genomic DNA. The amplicons covered the V(D)J region and were long enough to include the CDR3 and to identify the V and J genes. Through the commercial immunoSEQ service, the amplicons were sequenced on an Illumina platform. Corrections for primer bias and sequencing errors followed previously described methods, while TCRAD and TCRB definitions were based on the IMGT database. immunoSEQ Analyzer 3.0 and VDJTools were used for repertoire analysis, which covered basic statistics, V/J segment usage, diversity estimates, rarefaction and pairwise overlap. Diversity was estimated using the Chao1, ChaoE, Efron-Thisted, Shannon and inverse Simpson indices, and was also estimated on datasets down-sampled to the size of the smallest sample. Repertoire overlap was determined by strict matching of CDR3 nucleotide sequence, V gene and J gene, and Jaccard-based multidimensional scaling clustering was applied. Thymus samples yielded on average around 810,000 unique TCRB clonotypes, compared with some 83,000 from blood samples.

The chain is encoded by TRBV14 joined to TRBJ2-7; a stretch of 7 junction bases matches TRBD2. This receptor was taken from a boy under two years old with a congenital heart defect. Donor details come from another sample of the same person, matched by shared clones. The sample comprised thymocytes. The CDR3 protein is CASSQDIGRSSGTYEQYF. In nucleotides, the sequence is TGTGCCAGCAGCCAAGATATAGGTAGGTCTAGCGGCACCTACGAGCAGTACTTC.